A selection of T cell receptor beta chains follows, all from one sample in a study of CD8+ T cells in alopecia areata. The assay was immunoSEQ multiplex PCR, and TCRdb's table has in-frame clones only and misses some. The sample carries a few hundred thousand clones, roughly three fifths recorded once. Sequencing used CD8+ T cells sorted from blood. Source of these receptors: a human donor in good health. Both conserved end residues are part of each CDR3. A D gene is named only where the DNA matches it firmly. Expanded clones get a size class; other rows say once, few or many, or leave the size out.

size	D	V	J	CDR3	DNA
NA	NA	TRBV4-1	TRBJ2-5	CASSHPDTQETQYF	TGCGCCAGCAGCCACCCGGATACTCAAGAGACCCAGTACTTC
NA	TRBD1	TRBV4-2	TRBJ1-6	CASSQAQGSYNSPLHF	TGTGCCAGCAGCCAAGCACAGGGGAGCTATAATTCACCCCTCCACTTT
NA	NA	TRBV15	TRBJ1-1	CATSRDREAEAFF	TGTGCCACCAGCAGAGACAGGGAGGCCGAAGCTTTCTTT
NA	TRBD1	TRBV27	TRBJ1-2	CASSYGTGGRGYTF	TGTGCCAGCAGTTACGGGACAGGGGGCCGTGGCTACACCTTC
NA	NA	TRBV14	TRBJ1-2	CASGEGGQRGYTF	TGTGCCAGCGGGGAGGGCGGCCAACGGGGCTACACCTTC
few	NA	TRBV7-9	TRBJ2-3	CASSPFSGGQADTQYF	TGTGCCAGCAGCCCCTTTTCCGGGGGGCAAGCAGATACGCAGTATTTT
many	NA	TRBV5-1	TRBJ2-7	CASSLEGQGWDEQYF	TGCGCCAGCAGCTTGGAAGGGCAGGGTTGGGACGAGCAGTACTTC
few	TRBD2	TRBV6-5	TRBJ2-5	CASSYSAGGSGETQYF	TGTGCCAGCAGTTACTCCGCCGGGGGGTCCGGCGAGACCCAGTACTTC
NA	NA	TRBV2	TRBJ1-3	CASYRQGGNTIYF	TGTGCCAGCTACCGCCAGGGTGGAAACACCATATATTTT
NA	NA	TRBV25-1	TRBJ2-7	CASSEWDGHPEQYF	TGTGCCAGCAGTGAATGGGACGGCCACCCCGAGCAGTACTTC
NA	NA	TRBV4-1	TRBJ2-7	CATSGGQAYEQYF	TGCGCCACTTCGGGTGGGCAGGCCTACGAGCAGTACTTC
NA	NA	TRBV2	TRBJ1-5	CASSEWDLEDQPQHF	TGTGCCAGCAGTGAATGGGACCTCGAGGATCAGCCCCAGCATTTT
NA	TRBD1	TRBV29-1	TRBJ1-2	CSVRTGYGYTF	TGCAGCGTTAGGACAGGCTATGGCTACACCTTC
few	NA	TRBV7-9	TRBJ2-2	CASSKKTGELFF	TGTGCCAGCAGTAAGAAAACCGGGGAGCTGTTTTTT
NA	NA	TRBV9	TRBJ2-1	CASSLTSGEQFF	TGTGCCAGCAGCCTTACCTCGGGTGAGCAGTTCTTC
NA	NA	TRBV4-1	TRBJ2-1	CASSQVPDNEQFF	TGCGCCAGCAGCCAAGTCCCCGACAATGAGCAGTTCTTC
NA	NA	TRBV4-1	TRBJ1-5	CASSQVSGTEPQHF	TGCGCCAGCAGCCAAGTTTCAGGGACTGAGCCCCAGCATTTT
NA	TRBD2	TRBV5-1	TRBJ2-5	CASSPVAGNQETQYF	TGCGCCAGCAGCCCTGTAGCGGGGAACCAAGAGACCCAGTACTTC
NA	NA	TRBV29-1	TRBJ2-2	CSVDPQERTGELFF	TGCAGCGTTGACCCCCAGGAGCGGACCGGGGAGCTGTTTTTT
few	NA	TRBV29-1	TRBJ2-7	CSVEQEAKQYF	TGCAGCGTTGAACAGGAGGCGAAGCAGTACTTC
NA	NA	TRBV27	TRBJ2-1	CGSGLNRKEQFF	TGTGGGTCCGGACTTAACAGGAAGGAGCAGTTCTTC
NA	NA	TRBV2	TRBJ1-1	CASSEGAEGAFF	TGTGCCAGCAGTGAAGGGGCAGAAGGGGCTTTCTTT
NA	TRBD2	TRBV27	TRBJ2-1	CASSNSLRGDNEQFF	TGTGCCAGCAGTAACTCCCTACGGGGGGACAATGAGCAGTTCTTC
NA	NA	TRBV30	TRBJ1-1	CAWSRKSEGERNTEAFF	TGTGCCTGGAGCCGCAAGTCGGAGGGCGAGAGGAACACTGAAGCTTTCTTT
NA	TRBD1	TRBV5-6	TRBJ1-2	CASSLADRANYGYTF	TGTGCCAGCAGCTTGGCTGACAGGGCAAACTATGGCTACACCTTC
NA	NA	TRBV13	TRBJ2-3	CASSSGGTDTQYF	TGTGCCAGCAGCTCCGGGGGTACAGATACGCAGTATTTT
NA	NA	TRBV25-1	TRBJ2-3	CASTLRPGSGTDTQYF	TGTGCCAGCACCCTCCGGCCGGGGAGCGGGACAGATACGCAGTATTTT
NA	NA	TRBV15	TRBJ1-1	CATSRDHGGPRLDTEAFF	TGTGCCACCAGCAGAGACCACGGGGGGCCCCGATTGGACACTGAAGCTTTCTTT
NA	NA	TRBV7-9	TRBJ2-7	CASSFREYEQYF	TGTGCCAGCAGCTTTAGGGAATACGAGCAGTACTTC
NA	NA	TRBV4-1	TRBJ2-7	CASSQGLRYEQYF	TGCGCCAGCAGCCAAGGGCTCCGCTACGAGCAGTACTTC
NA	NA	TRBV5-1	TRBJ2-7	CASSLRYSGEQYF	TGCGCCAGCAGCTTGAGGTACTCTGGCGAGCAGTACTTC
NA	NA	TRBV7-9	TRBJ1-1	CASSDEGRVEAFF	TGTGCCAGCAGCGATGAGGGGCGGGTTGAAGCTTTCTTT
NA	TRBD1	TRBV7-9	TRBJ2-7	CASRPGDRGLEQYF	TGTGCCAGCAGACCAGGGGACAGGGGGTTGGAGCAGTACTTC
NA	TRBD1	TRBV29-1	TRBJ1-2	CSARTGDYYGYTF	TGCAGCGCTCGGACAGGGGATTACTATGGCTACACCTTC
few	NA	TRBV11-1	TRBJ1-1	CASSYRKNTEAFF	TGTGCCAGCAGCTATCGCAAGAACACTGAAGCTTTCTTT
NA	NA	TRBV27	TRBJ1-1	CASSLGLEAFF	TGTGCCAGCAGTCTAGGACTCGAAGCTTTCTTT
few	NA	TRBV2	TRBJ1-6	CASRASSQGNSPLHF	TGTGCCAGCAGGGCCTCTTCGCAGGGAAATTCACCCCTCCACTTT
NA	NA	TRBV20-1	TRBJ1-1	CSAEIGPEAFF	TGCAGTGCGGAGATAGGGCCTGAAGCTTTCTTT
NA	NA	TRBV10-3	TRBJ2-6	CAISSPAGGSGANVLTF	TGTGCCATCAGTTCCCCAGCTGGGGGTTCTGGGGCCAACGTCCTGACTTTC
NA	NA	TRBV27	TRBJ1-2	CASSFSGEGYTF	TGTGCCAGCAGTTTTTCGGGGGAAGGCTACACCTTC
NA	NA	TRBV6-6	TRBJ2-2	CASSYRVGELFF	TGTGCCAGCAGTTACAGAGTCGGGGAGCTGTTTTTT
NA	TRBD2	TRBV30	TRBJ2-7	CAWTAGTSGGIDEQYF	TGTGCCTGGACCGCCGGGACTAGCGGGGGGATCGACGAGCAGTACTTC
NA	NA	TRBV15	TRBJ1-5	CATSSPGAQHF	TGTGCCACCAGCAGCCCTGGGGCCCAGCATTTT
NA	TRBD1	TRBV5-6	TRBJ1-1	CASSFYRGGNTEAFF	TGTGCCAGCAGCTTTTACAGGGGCGGTAACACTGAAGCTTTCTTT
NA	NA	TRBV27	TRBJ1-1	CASSFSGVTEAFF	TGTGCCAGCAGTTTCTCTGGGGTCACTGAAGCTTTCTTT
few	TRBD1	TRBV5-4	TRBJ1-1	CASSSWTGGTEAFF	TGTGCCAGCAGCTCCTGGACAGGGGGCACTGAAGCTTTCTTT
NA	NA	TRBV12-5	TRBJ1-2	CASGPDSRSLRLGGYTF	TGTGCTAGTGGTCCGGACAGTCGGAGTCTCCGGCTGGGTGGCTACACCTTC
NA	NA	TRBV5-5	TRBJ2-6	CASSLLFGLLNVLTF	TGTGCCAGCAGCTTGCTCTTTGGCCTCCTCAACGTCCTGACTTTC
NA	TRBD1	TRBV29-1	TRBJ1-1	CSVESGQANTEAFF	TGCAGCGTCGAGTCGGGACAGGCCAACACTGAAGCTTTCTTT
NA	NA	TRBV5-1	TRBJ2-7	CASSLEVAYEQYF	TGCGCCAGCAGCTTGGAGGTTGCCTACGAGCAGTACTTC
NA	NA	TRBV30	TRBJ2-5	CAWSIGGETQYF	TGTGCCTGGAGTATCGGGGGAGAGACCCAGTACTTC
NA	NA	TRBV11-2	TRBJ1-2	CASSLGPENYGYTF	TGTGCCAGCAGCTTAGGTCCAGAGAACTATGGCTACACCTTC
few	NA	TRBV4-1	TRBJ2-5	CASSQEARTEETQYF	TGCGCCAGCAGCCAAGAAGCTAGGACTGAAGAGACCCAGTACTTC
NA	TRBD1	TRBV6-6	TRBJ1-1	CASSVSQGESEAFF	TGTGCCAGCAGTGTATCACAGGGGGAGTCTGAAGCTTTCTTT
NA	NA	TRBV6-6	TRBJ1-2	CASSSYGYTF	TGTGCCAGCAGTTCATATGGCTACACCTTC